These T cell receptor beta chains were read from a single sample in a study of T cell responses to AZD1222 COVID-19 vaccine. Method: immunoSEQ multiplex PCR; TCRdb's copy keeps in-frame clones and lacks some. Of over 100,000 clones listed, about 90% were seen once; the top ten hold around 7%. This sample comprised peripheral blood, obtained on day 0 of AZD1222 vaccination. These receptor sequences come from an adult in good health. CDR3s include the opening cysteine and the closing phenylalanine or tryptophan. Each record gives: D gene, clone size, V gene, J gene, CDR3 DNA, CDR3 protein. A D gene is named only where the DNA matches it firmly. Clone size appears in some rows only: once, few, many, or a class for an expanded clone.

d_call: -; clone_size: -; v_call: TRBV3-1/TRBV3-2; j_call: TRBJ2-3; cdr3_nt: TGTGCCAGCAGCCCGTCCGTAGCCGGTAACACAGATACGCAGTATTTT; cdr3_aa: CASSPSVAGNTDTQYF
d_call: TRBD1; clone_size: -; v_call: TRBV2; j_call: TRBJ1-5; cdr3_nt: TGTGCCAGCAGTGGGACAGGGAGCAATCAGCCCCAGCATTTT; cdr3_aa: CASSGTGSNQPQHF
d_call: TRBD1; clone_size: -; v_call: TRBV19; j_call: TRBJ1-5; cdr3_nt: TGTGCCAGCAGGCCTTATAGACGAGGGACAGGAGGTAATCAGCCCCAGCATTTT; cdr3_aa: CASRPYRRGTGGNQPQHF
d_call: -; clone_size: -; v_call: TRBV11-2; j_call: TRBJ1-3; cdr3_nt: TGTGCCAGCAGCCAGCTACGAGGTTCTGGAAACACCATATATTTT; cdr3_aa: CASSQLRGSGNTIYF
d_call: -; clone_size: -; v_call: TRBV28; j_call: TRBJ1-1; cdr3_nt: TGTGCCAGCAGTTTGGGGCACCCGGGCACTGAAGCTTTCTTT; cdr3_aa: CASSLGHPGTEAFF
d_call: -; clone_size: -; v_call: TRBV10-1; j_call: TRBJ2-2; cdr3_nt: TGCGCCAGCAGAGTAGGCCCCACTGCCGGGGAGCTGTTTTTT; cdr3_aa: CASRVGPTAGELFF
d_call: TRBD2; clone_size: -; v_call: TRBV15; j_call: TRBJ2-7; cdr3_nt: TGTGCCACCAGCTCGCAGCGGGAGGGTAGCGAGCAGTACTTC; cdr3_aa: CATSSQREGSEQYF
d_call: -; clone_size: once; v_call: TRBV7-9; j_call: TRBJ1-2; cdr3_nt: TGTGCCAGCAGCTTAAGATCTGAGGGCCGGGGCGGCTACACCTTC; cdr3_aa: CASSLRSEGRGGYTF
d_call: TRBD2; clone_size: -; v_call: TRBV7-2; j_call: TRBJ2-6; cdr3_nt: TGTGCCAGCAGCCCGGGGAGCGGGGGGGCTCTAGGGGCCAACGTCCTGACTTTC; cdr3_aa: CASSPGSGGALGANVLTF
d_call: -; clone_size: -; v_call: TRBV27; j_call: TRBJ1-5; cdr3_nt: TGTGCCAGCATCGGGGCGCATAATCAGCCCCAGCATTTT; cdr3_aa: CASIGAHNQPQHF
d_call: TRBD1; clone_size: once; v_call: TRBV7-9; j_call: TRBJ1-6; cdr3_nt: TGTGCCAGCAGCACCGACACAGGGGGATCCTATAATTCACCCCTCCACTTT; cdr3_aa: CASSTDTGGSYNSPLHF
d_call: -; clone_size: once; v_call: TRBV9; j_call: TRBJ1-3; cdr3_nt: TGTGCCAGCAGCGTAGCAGGGTACAACACCATATATTTT; cdr3_aa: CASSVAGYNTIYF
d_call: -; clone_size: -; v_call: TRBV20-1; j_call: TRBJ1-6; cdr3_nt: TGCAGTGCTAGATTAGGCTCACCCCTCCACTTT; cdr3_aa: CSARLGSPLHF
d_call: TRBD2; clone_size: -; v_call: TRBV12-3/TRBV12-4; j_call: TRBJ2-7; cdr3_nt: TGTGCCAGCAGCACCCGGGGGGGGGCACAGCAGTACTTC; cdr3_aa: CASSTRGGAQQYF
d_call: -; clone_size: -; v_call: TRBV14; j_call: TRBJ2-2; cdr3_nt: TGTGCCAGCAGCCAAGACAGAGGGAGATGGACCGGGGAGCTGTTTTTT; cdr3_aa: CASSQDRGRWTGELFF
d_call: TRBD1; clone_size: -; v_call: TRBV11-2; j_call: TRBJ2-7; cdr3_nt: TGTGCCAGCAGCTTAACCTCCGGGACAGCACCCGCCGAGCAGTACTTC; cdr3_aa: CASSLTSGTAPAEQYF
d_call: -; clone_size: -; v_call: TRBV9; j_call: TRBJ2-5; cdr3_nt: TGTGCCAGCAGCCGGGCGGAGGGCCCTCGAGAGACCCAGTACTTC; cdr3_aa: CASSRAEGPRETQYF
d_call: -; clone_size: once; v_call: TRBV29-1; j_call: TRBJ1-2; cdr3_nt: TGCAGCGTTGAAGATCTAGACTATGGCTACACCTTC; cdr3_aa: CSVEDLDYGYTF
d_call: -; clone_size: -; v_call: TRBV30; j_call: TRBJ1-1; cdr3_nt: TGTGCCTGGAGTGTACTAGGAGGGGAGGACACTGAAGCTTTCTTT; cdr3_aa: CAWSVLGGEDTEAFF
d_call: -; clone_size: -; v_call: TRBV15; j_call: TRBJ1-2; cdr3_nt: TGTGCCACCAGCAGAGAGTTTAGGGATGGCTACACCTTC; cdr3_aa: CATSREFRDGYTF
d_call: TRBD1; clone_size: -; v_call: TRBV5-1; j_call: TRBJ1-2; cdr3_nt: TGCGCCAGTACAGGGGGCTATGGCTACACCTTC; cdr3_aa: CASTGGYGYTF
d_call: TRBD2; clone_size: -; v_call: TRBV9; j_call: TRBJ2-3; cdr3_nt: TGTGCCAGCAGCGTGGACCTGGGGCTAGCGGGAGGTCGGAGCACAGATACGCAGTATTTT; cdr3_aa: CASSVDLGLAGGRSTDTQYF
d_call: -; clone_size: -; v_call: TRBV11-2; j_call: TRBJ2-7; cdr3_nt: TGTGCCAGCAGCCCCATCAGAACGATAAGGGCCTACGAGCAGTACTTC; cdr3_aa: CASSPIRTIRAYEQYF
d_call: TRBD1; clone_size: -; v_call: TRBV7-2; j_call: TRBJ2-7; cdr3_nt: TGTGCCAGCAGCCCAACCCGTTGGACAGGGGTACACGAGCAGTACTTC; cdr3_aa: CASSPTRWTGVHEQYF
d_call: -; clone_size: -; v_call: TRBV6-8; j_call: TRBJ1-2; cdr3_nt: TGTGCCAGCAGTTACTACCCGGATCGGACTCCACCTAACTATGGCTACACCTTC; cdr3_aa: CASSYYPDRTPPNYGYTF
d_call: TRBD2; clone_size: -; v_call: TRBV11-3; j_call: TRBJ2-1; cdr3_nt: TGTGCCAGCAGCCCCTCGGGAGGGTACAATGAGCAGTTCTTC; cdr3_aa: CASSPSGGYNEQFF
d_call: -; clone_size: -; v_call: TRBV11-2; j_call: TRBJ1-1; cdr3_nt: TGTGCCAGCAGCTTAGGCCAGAGGGGCACTGAAGCTTTCTTT; cdr3_aa: CASSLGQRGTEAFF